A selection of T cell receptor beta chains follows, all from one sample in a study of cytomegalovirus exposure and HLA in healthy donors. Assay used: immunoSEQ multiplex PCR; TCRdb lists only in-frame clones, some missing. The sample lists 150,000 to 200,000 clones; approximately 71% were seen once. Sequenced material: PBMCs. These receptor sequences come from a woman between 40 and 50 years old in good health and CMV-seropositive. Both conserved end residues are part of each CDR3. The D gene is left open where the match is weak. Expanded clones are given a class, and other clones once, few, many or no size at all.

CDR3 DNA,CDR3 protein,clone size,J gene,D gene,CDR3 length,V gene
TGTGCCAGCAGCAAATCGGGGGGCTCAGTGGACTATGGCTACACCTTC,CASSKSGGSVDYGYTF,.,TRBJ1-2,.,16,TRBV21-1
TGTGCCTGCATCGGGGGAGATCACTCTGGAAACACCATATATTTT,CACIGGDHSGNTIYF,.,TRBJ1-3,.,15,TRBV6-8
TGCGCCAGCAGAGGAGGGCCAGGGACCGGGGAGCTGTTTTTT,CASRGGPGTGELFF,once,TRBJ2-2,.,14,TRBV10-1
TGTGCCAGCAGCTTAGGGTCAGGCTTTGTAAAGGCTTTCTTT,CASSLGSGFVKAFF,.,TRBJ1-1,.,14,TRBV11-2
TGTGCCAGCAGTTCCGGACAGCGAGCTAACTATGGCTACACCTTC,CASSSGQRANYGYTF,.,TRBJ1-2,.,15,TRBV6-5
TGTGCCAGCAGCCCCTTAGGGAGGAGCTCCTACGAGCAGTACTTC,CASSPLGRSSYEQYF,few,TRBJ2-7,.,15,TRBV9
TGCGCCAGCAGCCGAGGTGGGCAGGGTGGTCACGAGCAGTACTTC,CASSRGGQGGHEQYF,.,TRBJ2-7,.,15,TRBV5-1
TGTGCCAGCAGTTTATCGGGCAGGGGGTCAGGCTACACCTTC,CASSLSGRGSGYTF,.,TRBJ1-2,TRBD1,14,TRBV28
TGTGCCAGCAGCTTAGCACCGGGACAGGAGTACGAGCAGTACTTC,CASSLAPGQEYEQYF,.,TRBJ2-7,TRBD1,15,TRBV7-6
TGCGCCAGCAGCCAAGATCAGCGGAGGGGTATTAATGAAAAACTGTTTTTT,CASSQDQRRGINEKLFF,.,TRBJ1-4,.,17,TRBV4-1
TGCAGCGTTGACGCCGGGACAGGTGGGACTGAAGCTTTCTTT,CSVDAGTGGTEAFF,.,TRBJ1-1,TRBD1,14,TRBV29-1
TGTGCCAGCTCACCCCCAGCAGGAGGGGATACGCAGTATTTT,CASSPPAGGDTQYF,.,TRBJ2-3,.,14,TRBV18
TGCGCCAGCAGCGCCCGGGACAGGGATATGAACACTGAAGCTTTCTTT,CASSARDRDMNTEAFF,few,TRBJ1-1,TRBD1,16,TRBV10-1
TGTGCCAGCACCCGAAACAGGGCCCCTAACTATGGCTACACCTTC,CASTRNRAPNYGYTF,.,TRBJ1-2,.,15,TRBV5-4
TGTGCCAGCCTAGGTGGGGGCCCAAGCTCCTACGAGCAGTACTTC,CASLGGGPSSYEQYF,once,TRBJ2-7,.,15,TRBV28
TGTGCCTGGAGGGGACAGGGGAATGAAAAACTGTTTTTT,CAWRGQGNEKLFF,.,TRBJ1-4,TRBD1,13,TRBV30
TGTGCCTGGGGAGTAGGTAGCGGGAGCTACAATGAGCAGTTCTTC,CAWGVGSGSYNEQFF,.,TRBJ2-1,TRBD2,15,TRBV30
TGCGCCAGCAGCTTGGAGCGGGGGCGTAATTCACCCCTCCACTTT,CASSLERGRNSPLHF,.,TRBJ1-6,.,15,TRBV5-1
TGTGCTAGCAGCCCCAGCGGAGGCAGTGAGCAGTTCTTC,CASSPSGGSEQFF,few,TRBJ2-1,.,13,TRBV7-7
TGTGCCAGCAGTTATGGGGGACAGGCCTACGAGCAGTACTTC,CASSYGGQAYEQYF,.,TRBJ2-7,TRBD1,14,TRBV27
TGTGCCAGCAGTGTGGAAGCGGGAGGGAGCACAGATACGCAGTATTTT,CASSVEAGGSTDTQYF,.,TRBJ2-3,TRBD2,16,TRBV6-4
TGTGCCAGTAGCCCTCCGGGACTCAGCTACGAGCAGTACTTC,CASSPPGLSYEQYF,once,TRBJ2-7,.,14,TRBV19
TGTGCCAGCAGCTTAACTACGGGGAATCAGCCCCAGCATTTT,CASSLTTGNQPQHF,.,TRBJ1-5,.,14,TRBV11-2
TGTGCCAGCAGTGAAGCGAATCCAGTGACAGATACGCAGTATTTT,CASSEANPVTDTQYF,.,TRBJ2-3,.,15,TRBV6-1
TGTGCCAGCAGCGGGGGACGGACGAACACTGAAGCTTTCTTT,CASSGGRTNTEAFF,.,TRBJ1-1,.,14,TRBV6-6
TGTGCCAGCGAGATCGACAGGCCAGAAAAACTGTTTTTT,CASEIDRPEKLFF,.,TRBJ1-4,.,13,TRBV2
TGTGCCAGCAGTTTATCGGGGGGACTAGTGAACACCGGGGAGCTGTTTTTT,CASSLSGGLVNTGELFF,.,TRBJ2-2,TRBD2,17,TRBV27
TGTGCCAGCAGCACCCAGACCCAAACCGCCGGGGTTGCCGGGGAGCTGTTTTTT,CASSTQTQTAGVAGELFF,once,TRBJ2-2,.,18,TRBV9
TGTGCCAGCAGCTTAGTTAGACAGGAAAAGCAGTACTTC,CASSLVRQEKQYF,.,TRBJ2-7,.,13,TRBV5-5
TGCGCCAGCAGCTCAGGGGGGCACACTGAAGCTTTCTTT,CASSSGGHTEAFF,.,TRBJ1-1,TRBD1,13,TRBV5-1
TGTGCCAGCAGCCAAGTTGGGGGGGTTCGGGGGGACTATGGCTACACCTTC,CASSQVGGVRGDYGYTF,.,TRBJ1-2,.,17,TRBV4-2
TGTGCCAGCAGCAGACTAGCTCCCTACGAGCAGTACTTC,CASSRLAPYEQYF,once,TRBJ2-7,TRBD2,13,TRBV5-4
TGCGCCAGCAGCTTGCGGCTAGACTCCTACAATGAGCAGTTCTTC,CASSLRLDSYNEQFF,.,TRBJ2-1,.,15,TRBV5-1
TGCGCCAGCAGCGCCGACCCAGGGTCAGGCGAGCAGTACTTC,CASSADPGSGEQYF,.,TRBJ2-7,.,14,TRBV5-1
TGTGCCAGCAGCGCGCTAGAGTGGGGAAACACCATATATTTT,CASSALEWGNTIYF,once,TRBJ1-3,.,14,TRBV7-9
TGCGCCAGCAGCTTAACTCGGACTTCGAACACCGGGGAGCTGTTTTTT,CASSLTRTSNTGELFF,once,TRBJ2-2,.,16,TRBV5-1
TGTGCCATCAGTGAGTTTGGCCGGGAGGCCCACAATGAGCAGTTCTTC,CAISEFGREAHNEQFF,.,TRBJ2-1,TRBD2,16,TRBV10-3
TGTGCCAGCAGCTTAGCCCGGCTAGCGGTTGCCTACAATGAGCAGTTCTTC,CASSLARLAVAYNEQFF,.,TRBJ2-1,TRBD2,17,TRBV7-2
TGTGCCAGCAGCCACCCGGACAGAGAAGAGACCCAGTACTTC,CASSHPDREETQYF,.,TRBJ2-5,.,14,TRBV7-2
TGTGCCAGCAGCCAAGACGCGTACGCAGGAGATACGCAGTATTTT,CASSQDAYAGDTQYF,.,TRBJ2-3,.,15,TRBV14
TGTGCCAGCAGTGAACAGGGTTGGACAGATACGCAGTATTTT,CASSEQGWTDTQYF,.,TRBJ2-3,.,14,TRBV25-1
TGCGCCAGCAGCCAAGCCGAGGGGGTAGCCACCTACGAGCAGTACTTC,CASSQAEGVATYEQYF,.,TRBJ2-7,.,16,TRBV4-3
TGCAGCGCTATGGACAGGGGAGGAGATACGCAGTATTTT,CSAMDRGGDTQYF,.,TRBJ2-3,TRBD1,13,TRBV29-1
TGCGCCAGCAGCTTGGGGGTTTTCGCGCGGGCTTCCTACGAGCAGTACTTC,CASSLGVFARASYEQYF,few,TRBJ2-7,.,17,TRBV5-1
TGTGCCAGCAGTGAACCGGGACTAGCGGCCTCCTACGAGCAGTACTTC,CASSEPGLAASYEQYF,.,TRBJ2-7,TRBD2,16,TRBV6-1
TGCGCCAGCAGCTTCAGCGGGATTACAGATACGCAGTATTTT,CASSFSGITDTQYF,.,TRBJ2-3,TRBD2,14,TRBV5-1
TGTGCCAGCAGCTTAGCACAGAGAACCTACGAGCAGTACTTC,CASSLAQRTYEQYF,.,TRBJ2-7,.,14,TRBV11-2
TGTGCCAGCAGTTTGGGCGGGACAGGGCTTTACAATGAGCAGTTCTTC,CASSLGGTGLYNEQFF,.,TRBJ2-1,TRBD1,16,TRBV28
TGTTCCAGCAGCCCCTATGCGGGAGTTGGAGTGGACTCCTACGAGCAGTACTTC,CSSSPYAGVGVDSYEQYF,.,TRBJ2-7,TRBD2,18,TRBV7-9
TGTGCCAGCAGCTTAGGCAGGGGCTCAGATACGCAGTATTTT,CASSLGRGSDTQYF,once,TRBJ2-3,.,14,TRBV11-3
TGTGCCACCAGACAGGGTCGACAGCCCCAGCATTTT,CATRQGRQPQHF,.,TRBJ1-5,TRBD1,12,TRBV28
TGCGCCAGCAGCCCCGGACAGGGGGAGGTGAACACTGAAGCTTTCTTT,CASSPGQGEVNTEAFF,.,TRBJ1-1,TRBD1,16,TRBV5-1
TGTGCCAGCAGTGTAGGACAGCCAACTAATGAAAAACTGTTTTTT,CASSVGQPTNEKLFF,.,TRBJ1-4,.,15,TRBV6-1
TGCAGCACACGGACTAGCGGGGGTTATGAGCAGTTCTTC,CSTRTSGGYEQFF,.,TRBJ2-1,TRBD2,13,TRBV29-1
TGTGCCAGCTCACCATTGGAGAGTAGTGAAGCTTTCTTT,CASSPLESSEAFF,.,TRBJ1-1,.,13,TRBV18
TGTGCCAGCAGCTTAAACGGACAGTCAGGGAATGAGCAGTTCTTC,CASSLNGQSGNEQFF,.,TRBJ2-1,.,15,TRBV5-4